In its sample, the clone carrying this TCR beta chain was seen a few times. Its antigen remains unidentified. The data are from a study of cytomegalovirus exposure and HLA in healthy donors. Study-level points and caveats: In a later analysis, specific HLA alleles were associated with 15,000 to 20,000 TCR beta sequences at a 0.05 false discovery rate. Among donors in an Asian-associated ancestry cluster, a later analysis reportedly found fewer N-insertions than the roughly 700-donor mean. Productive rates of about 87% or about 30% were seen for most TCR beta V segments in an earlier analysis.

PCR involved 60 Vbeta and 13 Jbeta primers. Sequencing used immunoSEQ multiplex PCR; TCRdb keeps in-frame clones, though not all of them. The repertoire includes 80,000 or so clones, 74% of them detected once, and about 20% sits in the top ten. This TCR derives from a young man in good health and CMV-seropositive. The sequenced sample consisted of PBMCs.

The CDR3 coding sequence is TGCGCCAGCAGCCAAGCCGCGTCGAGGGTTGCTGAAGCTTTCTTT. This sequence encodes CASSQAASRVAEAFF. V usage is TRBV4-1 and J usage is TRBJ1-1; the D is unclear. Trimming left V 1 base short and J 6 bases short, with 15 bases between. Germline V CDR1 and CDR2: MGHRA, YSYEKL. The CDR3 runs 15 residues.